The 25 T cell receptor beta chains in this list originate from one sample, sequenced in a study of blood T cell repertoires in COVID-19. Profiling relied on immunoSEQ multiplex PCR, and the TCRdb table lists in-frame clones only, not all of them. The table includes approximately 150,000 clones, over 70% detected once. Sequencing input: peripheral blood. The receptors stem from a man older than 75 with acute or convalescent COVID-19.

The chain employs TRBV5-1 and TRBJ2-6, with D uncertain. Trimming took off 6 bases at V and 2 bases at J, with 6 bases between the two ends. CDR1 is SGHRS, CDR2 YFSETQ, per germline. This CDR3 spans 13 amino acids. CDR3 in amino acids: CASNLAGANVLTF. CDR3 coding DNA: TGCGCCAGCAACCTAGCTGGGGCCAACGTCCTGACTTTC. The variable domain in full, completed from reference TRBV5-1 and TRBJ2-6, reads KAGVTQTPRYLIKTRGQQVTLSCSPISGHRSVSWYQQTPGQGLQFLFEYFSETQRNKGNFPGRFSGRQFSNSRSEMNVSTLELGDSALYLCASNLAGANVLTFGAGSRLTVL.

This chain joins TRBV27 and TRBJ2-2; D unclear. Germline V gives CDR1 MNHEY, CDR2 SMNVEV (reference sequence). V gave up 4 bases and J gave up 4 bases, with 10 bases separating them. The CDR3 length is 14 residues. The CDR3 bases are TGTGCCAGCAGTTCGCGGCAGATCACCGGGGAGCTGTTTTTT. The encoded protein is CASSSRQITGELFF.

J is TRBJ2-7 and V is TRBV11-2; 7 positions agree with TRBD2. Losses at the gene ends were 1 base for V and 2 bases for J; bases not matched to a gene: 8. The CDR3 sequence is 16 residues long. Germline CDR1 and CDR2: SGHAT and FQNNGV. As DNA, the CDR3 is TGTGCCAGCAGCTTAGGGGATTACCGGGGGGCCTACGAGCAGTACTTC. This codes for CASSLGDYRGAYEQYF. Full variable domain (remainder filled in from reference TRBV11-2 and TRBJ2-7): EAGVAQSPRYKIIEKRQSVAFWCNPISGHATLYWYQQILGQGPKLLIQFQNNGVVDDSQLPKDRFSAERLKGVDSTLKIQPAKLEDSAVYLCASSLGDYRGAYEQYFGPGTRLTVT.

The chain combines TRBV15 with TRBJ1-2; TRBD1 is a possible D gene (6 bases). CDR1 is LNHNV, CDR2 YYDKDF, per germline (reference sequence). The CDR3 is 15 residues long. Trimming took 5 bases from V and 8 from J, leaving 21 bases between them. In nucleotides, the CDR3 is TGTGCCACCAGCCCTACCCCATGGGGGCAGGGGGGCTACACCTTC. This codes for CATSPTPWGQGGYTF.

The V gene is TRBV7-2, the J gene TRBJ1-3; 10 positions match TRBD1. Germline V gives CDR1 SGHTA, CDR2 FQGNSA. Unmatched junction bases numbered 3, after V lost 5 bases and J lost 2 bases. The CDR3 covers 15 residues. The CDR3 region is CASSLDRGPGNTIYF. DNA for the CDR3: TGTGCCAGCAGCCTCGACAGGGGGCCTGGAAACACCATATATTTT.

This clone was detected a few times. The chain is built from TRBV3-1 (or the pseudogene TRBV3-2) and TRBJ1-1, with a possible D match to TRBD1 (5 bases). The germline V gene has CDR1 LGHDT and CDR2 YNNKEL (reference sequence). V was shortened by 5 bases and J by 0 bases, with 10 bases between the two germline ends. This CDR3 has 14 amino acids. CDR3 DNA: TGTGCCAGCAGCGACCAGGGCATGAACACTGAAGCTTTCTTT. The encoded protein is CASSDQGMNTEAFF.

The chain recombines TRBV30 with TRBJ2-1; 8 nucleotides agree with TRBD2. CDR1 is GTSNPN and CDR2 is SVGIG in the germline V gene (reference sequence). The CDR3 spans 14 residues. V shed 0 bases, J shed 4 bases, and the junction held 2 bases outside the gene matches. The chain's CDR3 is CAWSVSSGYNEQFF. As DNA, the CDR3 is TGTGCCTGGAGTGTGTCTAGCGGGTACAATGAGCAGTTCTTC.

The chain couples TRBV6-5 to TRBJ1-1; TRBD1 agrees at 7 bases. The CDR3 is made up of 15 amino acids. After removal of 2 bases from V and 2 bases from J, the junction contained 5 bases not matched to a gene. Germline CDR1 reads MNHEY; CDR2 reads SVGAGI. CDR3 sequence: CASSYQGQPNTEAFF. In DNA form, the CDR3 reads TGTGCCAGCAGTTACCAGGGACAGCCAAACACTGAAGCTTTCTTT.

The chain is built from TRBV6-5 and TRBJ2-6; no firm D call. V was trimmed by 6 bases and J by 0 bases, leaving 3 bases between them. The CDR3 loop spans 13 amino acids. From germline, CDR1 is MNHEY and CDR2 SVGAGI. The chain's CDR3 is CASRSSGANVLTF. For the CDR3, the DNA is TGTGCCAGCAGGAGCTCTGGGGCCAACGTCCTGACTTTC.

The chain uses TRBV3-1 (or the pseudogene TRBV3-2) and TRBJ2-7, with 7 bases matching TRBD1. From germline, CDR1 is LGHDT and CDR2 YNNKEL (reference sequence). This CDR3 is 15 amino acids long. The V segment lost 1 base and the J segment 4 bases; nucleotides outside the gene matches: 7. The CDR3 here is CASSQGDSGVYEQYF. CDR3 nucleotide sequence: TGTGCCAGCAGCCAAGGGGACAGTGGTGTATACGAGCAGTACTTC.

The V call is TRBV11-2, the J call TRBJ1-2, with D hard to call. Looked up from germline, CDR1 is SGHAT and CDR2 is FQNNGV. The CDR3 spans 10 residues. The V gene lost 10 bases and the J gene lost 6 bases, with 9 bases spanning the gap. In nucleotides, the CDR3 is TGTGCCACCTCCGCGGATGGCTACACCTTC. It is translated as CATSADGYTF.

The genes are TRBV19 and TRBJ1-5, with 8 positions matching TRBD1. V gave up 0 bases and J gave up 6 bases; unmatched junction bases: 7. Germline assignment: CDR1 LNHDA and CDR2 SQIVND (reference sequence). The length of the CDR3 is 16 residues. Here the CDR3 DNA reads TGTGCCAGTAGTATAGATACAGGGGGAGGAGGTCAGCCCCAGCATTTT. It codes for CASSIDTGGGGQPQHF.

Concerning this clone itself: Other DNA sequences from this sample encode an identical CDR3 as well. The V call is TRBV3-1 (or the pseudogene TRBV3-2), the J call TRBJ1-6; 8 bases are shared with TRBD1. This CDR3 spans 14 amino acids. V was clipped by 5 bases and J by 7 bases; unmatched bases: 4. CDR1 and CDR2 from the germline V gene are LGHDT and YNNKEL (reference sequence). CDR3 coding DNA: TGTGCCAGCAGCAACCGGGACAGGAATTCACCCCTCCACTTT. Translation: CASSNRDRNSPLHF.

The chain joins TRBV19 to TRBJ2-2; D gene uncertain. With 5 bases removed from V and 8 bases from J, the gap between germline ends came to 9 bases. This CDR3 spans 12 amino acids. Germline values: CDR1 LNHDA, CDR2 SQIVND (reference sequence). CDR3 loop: CASSPLRGELFF. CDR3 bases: TGTGCCAGTAGTCCACTAAGAGGGGAGCTGTTTTTT.

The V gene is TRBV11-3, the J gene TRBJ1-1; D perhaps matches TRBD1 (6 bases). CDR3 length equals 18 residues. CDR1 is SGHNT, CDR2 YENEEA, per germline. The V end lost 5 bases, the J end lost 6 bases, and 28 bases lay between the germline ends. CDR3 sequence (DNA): TGTGCCAGCAGCCGCAGGGTCTCGGAGGGGGGGAAACGCCCTGAAGCTTTCTTT. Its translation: CASSRRVSEGGKRPEAFF. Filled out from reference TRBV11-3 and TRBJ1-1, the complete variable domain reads EAGVVQSPRYKIIEKKQPVAFWCNPISGHNTLYWYLQNLGQGPELLIRYENEEAVDDSQLPKDRFSAERLKGVDSTLKIQPAELGDSAVYLCASSRRVSEGGKRPEAFFGQGTRLTVV.

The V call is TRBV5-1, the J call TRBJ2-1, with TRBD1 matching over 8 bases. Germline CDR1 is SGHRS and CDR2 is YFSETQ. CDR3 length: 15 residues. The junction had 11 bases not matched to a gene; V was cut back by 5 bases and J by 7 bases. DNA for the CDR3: TGCGCCAGCAGGCCGGACAGGGTAGGCGGAAATGAGCAGTTCTTC. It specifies CASRPDRVGGNEQFF.

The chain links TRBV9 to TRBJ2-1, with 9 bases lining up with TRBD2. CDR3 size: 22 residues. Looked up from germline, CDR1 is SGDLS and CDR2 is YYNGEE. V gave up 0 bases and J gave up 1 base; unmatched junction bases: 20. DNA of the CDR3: TGTGCCAGCAGCGTAGACCCCCCCGTACTAGGGGCTAGCGGGAATTCCTACAATGAGCAGTTCTTC. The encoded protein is CASSVDPPVLGASGNSYNEQFF. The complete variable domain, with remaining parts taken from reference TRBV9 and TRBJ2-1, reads DSGVTQTPKHLITATGQRVTLRCSPRSGDLSVYWYQQSLDQGLQFLIQYYNGEERAKGNILERFSAQQFPDLHSELNLSSLELGDSALYFCASSVDPPVLGASGNSYNEQFFGPGTRLTVL.

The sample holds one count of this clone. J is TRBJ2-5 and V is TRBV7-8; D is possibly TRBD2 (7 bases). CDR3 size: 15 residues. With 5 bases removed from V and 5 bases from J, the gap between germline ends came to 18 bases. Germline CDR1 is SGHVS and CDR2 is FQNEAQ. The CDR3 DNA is TGTGCCAGCAGCAACCCTGGGGGGGGCCTCGAGACCCAGTACTTC. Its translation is CASSNPGGGLETQYF.

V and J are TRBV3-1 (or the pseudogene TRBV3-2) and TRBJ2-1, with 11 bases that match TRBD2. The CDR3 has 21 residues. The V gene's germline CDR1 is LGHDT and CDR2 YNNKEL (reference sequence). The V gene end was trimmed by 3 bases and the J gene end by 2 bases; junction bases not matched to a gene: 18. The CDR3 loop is CASSQVLTSGREGGTYNEQFF. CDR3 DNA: TGTGCCAGCAGCCAGGTATTAACTAGCGGGAGAGAAGGGGGAACCTACAATGAGCAGTTCTTC.

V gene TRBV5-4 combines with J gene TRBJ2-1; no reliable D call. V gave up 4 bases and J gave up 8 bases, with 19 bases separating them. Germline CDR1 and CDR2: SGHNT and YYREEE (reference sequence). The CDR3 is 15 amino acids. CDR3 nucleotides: TGTGCCAGCAGCCTAGACCAGATTTTTTTCCATGAGCAGTTCTTC. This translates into CASSLDQIFFHEQFF.

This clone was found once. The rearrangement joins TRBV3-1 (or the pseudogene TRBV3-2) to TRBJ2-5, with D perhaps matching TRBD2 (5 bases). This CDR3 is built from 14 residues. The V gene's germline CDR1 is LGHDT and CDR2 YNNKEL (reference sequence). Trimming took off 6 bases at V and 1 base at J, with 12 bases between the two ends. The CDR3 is CASSKGGIQETQYF. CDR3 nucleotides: TGTGCCAGCAGTAAAGGAGGAATCCAAGAGACCCAGTACTTC.

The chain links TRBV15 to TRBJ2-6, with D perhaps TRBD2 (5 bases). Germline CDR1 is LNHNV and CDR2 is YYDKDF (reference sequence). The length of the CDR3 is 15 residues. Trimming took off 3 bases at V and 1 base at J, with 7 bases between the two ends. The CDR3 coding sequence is TGTGCCACCAGCAGTGGGGAGTCTGGGGCCAACGTCCTGACTTTC. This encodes CATSSGESGANVLTF.

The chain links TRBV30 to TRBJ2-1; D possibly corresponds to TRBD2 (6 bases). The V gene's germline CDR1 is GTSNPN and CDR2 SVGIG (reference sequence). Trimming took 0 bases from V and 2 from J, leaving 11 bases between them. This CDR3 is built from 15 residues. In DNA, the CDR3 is TGTGCCTGGAGTGTAGGGGCGGGAACCTACAATGAGCAGTTCTTC. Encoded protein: CAWSVGAGTYNEQFF.

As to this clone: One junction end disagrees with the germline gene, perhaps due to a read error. In DNA form, the CDR3 reads TGTGCCAGCAGCCTAGCAGGGGGCGGAGAGACCCAGTACTTC. Its protein product is CASSLAGGGETQYF. This rearrangement joins TRBV7-9 to TRBJ2-5, with 8 positions matching TRBD1. This CDR3 region has 14 residues. The germline CDR1 and CDR2 sequences are SEHNR and FQNEAQ (reference sequence).

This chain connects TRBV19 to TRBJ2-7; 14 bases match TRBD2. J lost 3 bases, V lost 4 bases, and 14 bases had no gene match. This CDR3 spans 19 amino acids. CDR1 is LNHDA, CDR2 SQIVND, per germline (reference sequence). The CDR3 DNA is TGTGCCAGTAGTAAGAGAACCGGGACTAGCGGGGGAGGGAGCTACGAGCAGTACTTC. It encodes CASSKRTGTSGGGSYEQYF.